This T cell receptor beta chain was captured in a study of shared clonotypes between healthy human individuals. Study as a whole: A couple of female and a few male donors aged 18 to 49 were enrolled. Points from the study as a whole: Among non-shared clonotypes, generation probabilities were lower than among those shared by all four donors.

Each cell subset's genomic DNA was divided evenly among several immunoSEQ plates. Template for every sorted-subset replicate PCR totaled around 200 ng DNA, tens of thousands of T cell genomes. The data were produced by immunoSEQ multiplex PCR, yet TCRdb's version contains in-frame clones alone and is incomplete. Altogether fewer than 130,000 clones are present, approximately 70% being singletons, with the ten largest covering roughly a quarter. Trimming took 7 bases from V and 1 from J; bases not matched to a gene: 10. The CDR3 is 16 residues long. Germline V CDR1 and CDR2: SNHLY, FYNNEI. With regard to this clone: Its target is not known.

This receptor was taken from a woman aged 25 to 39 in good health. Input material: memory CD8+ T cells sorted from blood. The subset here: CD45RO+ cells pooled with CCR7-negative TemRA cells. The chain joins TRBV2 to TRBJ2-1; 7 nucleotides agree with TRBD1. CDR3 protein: CASTQGGRVSYNEQFF. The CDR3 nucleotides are TGTGCCAGCACCCAAGGGGGCAGGGTATCCTACAATGAGCAGTTCTTC.